Sequencing of this TCR beta chain was carried out in a study of stem cell transplantation in POMP-related autoinflammatory disease. Study-level background: Impaired MHC class I-dependent CD8+ differentiation was hypothesized from defective thymoproteasomes. Before transplant, CD4+ T cells skewed naive and CD8+ proportions were low. Study observations and caveats: Unique TRB V-J gene pairings were limited in number in patients with PRAID.

A word on this clone: The antigen remains unidentified.

PRAID combined immunodeficiency and autoinflammation. Only in-frame clones appear in the TCRdb table, and some are missing; sequencing was by immunoSEQ multiplex PCR. The repertoire holds some 68,000 clones, with approximately 90% as singletons. This TCR was sampled from a human patient with POMP-related autoinflammation and immune dysregulation (PRAID). The graft donor may account for some of the T cells. The material sequenced was CD4+ T cells from PBMCs, taken after stem cell transplantation.

CDR3 sequence (DNA): TGTGCCAGCAGCGCGCCGGGACAGGGGAGTGGTTGGGATACGCAGTATTTT. Encoded protein: CASSAPGQGSGWDTQYF. The chain combines TRBV5-4 with TRBJ2-3; 10 bases fit TRBD1. Germline values: CDR1 SGHNT, CDR2 YYREEE (reference sequence). The CDR3 consists of 17 residues. V dropped 4 bases and J dropped 6; count of bases not matched to a gene: 14.